The rows below give T cell receptor beta chains drawn from one sample of a study of shared clonotypes between healthy human individuals. Using immunoSEQ multiplex PCR, the repertoire was profiled, and TCRdb retains in-frame clones only, with some absent. The data contain about 820,000 clones, about 92% of them singletons. The sample was naive CD8+ T cells sorted from blood. All receptors derive from a man in his thirties or forties in good health. Both conserved end residues are part of each CDR3. A D gene is named only where the DNA matches it firmly. Not every row has a clone size; where given, it reads once, few, many or a size class.

CDR3 DNA,CDR3 protein,V gene,D gene,J gene,clone size
TGTGCCAGCAGCCGCCGACACGGGAGCGATCAGCCCCAGCATTTT,CASSRRHGSDQPQHF,TRBV11-2,NA,TRBJ1-5,NA
TGTGCCAGCAGCTACCCTAGCGGAACCTACGAGCAGTACTTC,CASSYPSGTYEQYF,TRBV7-2,TRBD2,TRBJ2-7,NA
TGTGCCAGTAGAAACAGCGGGAGCTCCTACAATGAGCAGTTCTTC,CASRNSGSSYNEQFF,TRBV19,TRBD2,TRBJ2-1,once
TGTGCCAGTAGTACGAGCTCCTACAATGAGCAGTTCTTC,CASSTSSYNEQFF,TRBV19,NA,TRBJ2-1,NA
TGTGCCAGCAGCTTAGAGGGGACAGGGGCGGTCAATGAGCAGTTCTTC,CASSLEGTGAVNEQFF,TRBV7-8,TRBD1,TRBJ2-1,NA
TGTGCCAGCAGCTCGGTCCTCCCGGACACCGGGGAGCTGTTTTTT,CASSSVLPDTGELFF,TRBV7-2,NA,TRBJ2-2,NA
TGCGCCAGCAGCCAAGAGAGTGAAAACATTCAGTACTTC,CASSQESENIQYF,TRBV4-1,NA,TRBJ2-4,once
TGTGCCAGCAGCTCTGGGACGGTTGATGAAAAACTGTTTTTT,CASSSGTVDEKLFF,TRBV6-1,NA,TRBJ1-4,NA
TGTGCCAGCAGTCCTATACCGGGACTAGCCAAAAACATTCAGTACTTC,CASSPIPGLAKNIQYF,TRBV6-6,NA,TRBJ2-4,NA
TGTGCCAGCAGTTTAGGCGGATCTGGGGCCAACGTCCTGACTTTC,CASSLGGSGANVLTF,TRBV28,NA,TRBJ2-6,NA
TGTGCCAGCAGCCCAGGGACTAGCGGGAGTCTCACAGATACGCAGTATTTT,CASSPGTSGSLTDTQYF,TRBV7-8,TRBD2,TRBJ2-3,once
TGCGCCAGCGGGGGGGTGCACGGAGCTAGCACAGATACGCAGTATTTT,CASGGVHGASTDTQYF,TRBV5-1,TRBD2,TRBJ2-3,NA
TGCGCCAGCAGCTTGGCACAGCCAGCCTACGAGCAGTACTTC,CASSLAQPAYEQYF,TRBV5-1,NA,TRBJ2-7,NA
TGTGCCTGGGGGGGCTATGGCTACACCTTC,CAWGGYGYTF,TRBV30,NA,TRBJ1-2,NA
TGTGCCAGCAAGCGGAGGACAGGGAGCACAGATACGCAGTATTTT,CASKRRTGSTDTQYF,TRBV2,TRBD1,TRBJ2-3,once
TGCAGCGTTGTAATCGGGGCAGGGCGCGAGTCTGGGGCCAACGTCCTGACTTTC,CSVVIGAGRESGANVLTF,TRBV29-1,NA,TRBJ2-6,few
TGTGCCAGCAGGAGGGGGGATACGCAGTATTTT,CASRRGDTQYF,TRBV9,NA,TRBJ2-3,NA
TGTGCCAGCAGCTTAGCAAGAAACAATGAGCAGTTCTTC,CASSLARNNEQFF,TRBV7-8,NA,TRBJ2-1,NA